The subject of this entry is one T cell receptor (beta chain). The antigen is unknown. The record originates from a study of cytomegalovirus exposure and HLA in healthy donors. General study points: The study listed roughly 160 cytomegalovirus-associated TCR beta chains. The classifier, whose performance was assessed in both the original and validation cohorts, reportedly diagnosed cytomegalovirus status with high specificity and sensitivity. Researchers reported in a later analysis that common viral pathogens appeared linked to several top clusters. In an earlier analysis, productive rearrangement rates for most beta V segments clustered near 87% or 30%.

This CDR3 region has 13 residues. Germline V gene lookup returns CDR1 SGHNT and CDR2 YYREEE (reference sequence). Trimming cost V 5 bases and J 5 bases, with 13 bases left between them. The study ran its PCR with 60 Vbeta and 13 Jbeta primers. Profiling relied on immunoSEQ multiplex PCR, and the TCRdb table lists in-frame clones only, not all of them. Seen here are about 200,000 clones, 82% observed once, and the top ten hold 0.098%. Sequenced input: PBMCs. The source of this sequence is a boy aged 2 to 10 in good health and CMV-seronegative. The J gene is TRBJ1-1, the V gene TRBV5-4; TRBD1 might be the D (6 bases). The CDR3 DNA reads TGTGCCAGCAGACCACAGGGACGGACTGAAGCTTTCTTT. Translating it yields CASRPQGRTEAFF.